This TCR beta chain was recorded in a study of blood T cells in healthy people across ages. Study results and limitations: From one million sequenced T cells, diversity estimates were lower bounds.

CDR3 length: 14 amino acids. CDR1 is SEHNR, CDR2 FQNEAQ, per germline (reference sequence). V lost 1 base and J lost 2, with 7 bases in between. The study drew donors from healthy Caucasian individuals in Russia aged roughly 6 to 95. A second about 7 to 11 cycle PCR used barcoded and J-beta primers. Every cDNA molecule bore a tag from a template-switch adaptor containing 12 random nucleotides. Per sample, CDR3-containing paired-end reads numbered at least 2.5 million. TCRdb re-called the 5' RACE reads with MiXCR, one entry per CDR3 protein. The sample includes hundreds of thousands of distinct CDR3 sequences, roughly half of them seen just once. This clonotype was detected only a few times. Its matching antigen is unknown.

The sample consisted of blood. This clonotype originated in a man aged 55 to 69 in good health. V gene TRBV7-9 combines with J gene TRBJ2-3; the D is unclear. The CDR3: CASSLGVVTDTQYF. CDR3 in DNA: TGTGCCAGCAGCTTAGGGGTAGTCACAGATACGCAGTATTTT.